This paragraph covers one TCR beta chain sequence. The data are from a study of blood T cell repertoires in COVID-19. V lost 5 bases, J lost 2 bases, and 17 bases lay in between. The CDR3 runs to 16 residues. Germline CDR1 and CDR2: SGHVS and FNYEAQ. Methods used by the authors: Counts of nucleated cells, estimated from reference gene primer amplification, were obtained. Clones were sequenced by immunoSEQ multiplex PCR, and TCRdb holds only the in-frame ones, with some missing. V and J calls and clone size are as listed in that table; D and trimming were resolved from the DNA. The profile shows roughly 330,000 clones, roughly 90% of them singletons.

The sequenced material came from peripheral blood. The chain is built from TRBV7-6 and TRBJ2-3; TRBD2 might be the D (7 bases). This receptor was obtained from a woman in her forties or fifties with active or convalescent COVID-19. Here the CDR3 reads CASSKSAGGLTDTQYF. CDR3 bases: TGTGCCAGCAGCAAAAGCGCCGGGGGGCTCACAGATACGCAGTATTTT.